This T cell receptor (beta chain) is drawn from a study of cytomegalovirus exposure and HLA in healthy donors. Overall study: There were several hundred genotyped donors. Of these, roughly 80% fell in the genetic ancestry cluster associated with self-reported Caucasian donors. Study-level findings and limits: In a later analysis, parvovirus B19, influenza, CMV and Epstein-Barr virus appeared linked to several top co-occurrence clusters. A later analysis reportedly found fewer N-insertions in an Asian-associated ancestry cluster than the roughly 680-donor mean. A likely sequencing artifact accounted for one observed cluster of highly shared sequence variants.

Regarding this clone: What it binds is unknown.

CDR1 and CDR2 from the germline V gene are SGDLS and YYNGEE. The length of the CDR3 is 15 residues. V lost 4 bases to trimming and J lost 0 bases; unmatched junction nucleotides: 5. Primers included in the PCR were 60 Vbeta and 13 Jbeta primers. The data were produced by immunoSEQ multiplex PCR, yet TCRdb's version contains in-frame clones alone and is incomplete. The sample consists of 100,000 or so clones, roughly 15% of them appearing once. The sample taken for sequencing was PBMCs. The chain links TRBV9 to TRBJ2-3, with 7 bases lining up with TRBD2. The receptor was derived from a female donor in good health and CMV-seronegative. The CDR3 here is CASSPRGVSTDTQYF. In nucleotides, the CDR3 is TGTGCCAGCAGCCCCCGGGGGGTTAGCACAGATACGCAGTATTTT.